The 16 T cell receptor beta chains reported below all come from one sample, sequenced in a study of graft-versus-host responses after intestinal transplantation. The authors combined around 200,000 CFSE-labeled responder cells with around 200,000 irradiated, violet-dye-labeled stimulator cells in plates. Sequenced by immunoSEQ multiplex PCR; TCRdb stores in-frame clones only, minus some. The table records roughly 8,500 clones, approximately 30% of them present only once. Sequencing used alloreactive CD8+ T cells from a mixed lymphocyte reaction culture, obtained before transplantation. Subset described: CFSE-low proliferating T cells sorted from approximately six-day pre-transplant mixed lymphocyte reaction (GvH or HvG direction). Source of these receptors: a human patient who was an organ donor for intestinal transplantation.

The genes are TRBV27 and TRBJ2-7, with 9 bases that match TRBD1. Trimming removed 5 bases from V and 1 base from J; junction bases left unmatched: 3. Germline assignment: CDR1 MNHEY and CDR2 SMNVEV (reference sequence). This CDR3 spans 14 amino acids. CDR3 sequence (DNA): TGTGCCAGCAGTGCCGGGACAGGGTCCTACGAGCAGTACTTC. Residues: CASSAGTGSYEQYF.

The chain has TRBV27 and TRBJ2-2, with 7 bases matching TRBD2. This CDR3 contains 13 residues. The V gene end was trimmed by 3 bases and the J gene end by 6 bases; junction bases not matched to a gene: 1. CDR1 MNHEY and CDR2 SMNVEV come from the germline V gene (reference sequence). This chain's CDR3 is CASSFGGAGELFF. CDR3 DNA sequence: TGTGCCAGCAGTTTTGGGGGGGCCGGGGAGCTGTTTTTT.

This clone was seen more than once but under ten times. This chain links TRBV7-9 with TRBJ2-1; TRBD2 might be the D (5 bases). The V and J ends lost 5 bases and 1 base respectively, with 18 bases between them. CDR1 and CDR2 from the germline V gene are SEHNR and FQNEAQ (reference sequence). This CDR3 comprises 17 residues. CDR3 residues: CASSHRRWERSYNEQFF. The CDR3 coding sequence is TGTGCCAGCAGCCACCGACGTTGGGAGAGGTCCTACAATGAGCAGTTCTTC. Combining the CDR3 with reference TRBV7-9 and TRBJ2-1 gives the whole variable domain DTGVSQNPRHKITKRGQNVTFRCDPISEHNRLYWYRQTLGQGPEFLTYFQNEAQLEKSRLLSDRFSAERPKGSFSTLEIQRTEQGDSAMYLCASSHRRWERSYNEQFFGPGTRLTVL.

Only a few counts were recorded for this clone. The rearrangement joins TRBV27 to TRBJ2-1; TRBD2 aligns across 7 bases. Unmatched junction bases numbered 3, after V lost 7 bases and J lost 3 bases. CDR1 and CDR2 from the germline V gene are MNHEY and SMNVEV (reference sequence). The CDR3 totals 13 residues. CDR3 loop: CASMERGYNEQFF. Here the CDR3 DNA reads TGTGCCAGCATGGAGCGGGGCTACAATGAGCAGTTCTTC.

This clone has only a few counts. J is TRBJ2-1 and V is TRBV6-1, with TRBD2 as a possible D gene (6 bases). Per the germline V gene, CDR1 is MNHNS and CDR2 is SASEGT. The CDR3 is 15 residues long. V lost 6 bases, J lost 3 bases, and 15 bases lay in between. The CDR3 spells CASRPEGSYYNEQFF. CDR3 nucleotides: TGTGCCAGCAGGCCGGAGGGTAGTTACTACAATGAGCAGTTCTTC.

The chain joins TRBV28 to TRBJ1-3, with D tentatively TRBD1 (6 bases). V was trimmed by 11 bases and J by 1 base, leaving 24 bases between them. The CDR3 has 17 residues. Germline values: CDR1 MDHEN, CDR2 SYDVKM. CDR3 nucleotides: TGTGCCGGACCTACGACGGGACACCGAATGTCTGGAAACACCATATATTTT. Its translation: CAGPTTGHRMSGNTIYF.

By its share, this clone is medium-sized. The V and J genes are TRBV4-1 and TRBJ2-6; no clear D gene. The length of the CDR3 is 16 residues. Germline CDR1 is MGHRA and CDR2 is YSYEKL. Trimming cost V 4 bases and J 2 bases, with 12 bases left between them. The CDR3 is CASSRQRGAGANVLTF. The CDR3 DNA reads as TGCGCCAGCAGCCGGCAACGCGGTGCTGGGGCCAACGTCCTGACTTTC.

The table lists this clone with a few counts. The chain links TRBV23-1 to TRBJ2-3, with 7 bases lining up with TRBD1. TRBV23-1 is marked as an open reading frame, function uncertain. The length of the CDR3 is 18 residues. V shed 2 bases, J shed 1 base, and the junction held 12 bases outside the gene matches. Written as DNA, the CDR3 is TGCGCCAGCAGTCAACACCCGACCCGACAGGGCGGCACAGATACGCAGTATTTT. This translates into CASSQHPTRQGGTDTQYF.

This chain uses TRBV5-1 with TRBJ1-2; no reliable D call. The germline gives CDR1 SGHRS, CDR2 YFSETQ. Trimming removed 3 bases at V and 8 bases at J, with 14 bases between. This CDR3 region has 13 residues. CDR3 nucleotide sequence: TGCGCCAGCAGCTCCGGGAACAAAGGCGGCTACACCTTC. Translation gives CASSSGNKGGYTF.

The chain links TRBV6-1 to TRBJ2-2, with unresolved D. Germline CDR1 reads MNHNS; CDR2 reads SASEGT. The CDR3 covers 13 residues. Trimming took 10 bases from V and 1 from J, leaving 10 bases between them. CDR3 sequence: CATTDGNTGELFF. CDR3 sequence (DNA): TGTGCCACGACTGACGGGAACACCGGGGAGCTGTTTTTT.

This clone was found a few times. The chain has TRBV28 and TRBJ2-3; no definite D call. This CDR3 is 15 amino acids long. Trimming removed 6 bases from V and 2 bases from J, with 15 bases in between. Germline assignment: CDR1 MDHEN and CDR2 SYDVKM. For the CDR3, the DNA is TGTGCCAGCAGCCGCGGTTTAGCCCACACAGATACGCAGTATTTT. Translating it yields CASSRGLAHTDTQYF. Looking up the rest from reference TRBV28 and TRBJ2-3 gives the full variable domain: DVKVTQSSRYLVKRTGEKVFLECVQDMDHENMFWYRQDPGLGLRLIYFSYDVKMKEKGDIPEGYSVSREKKERFSLILESASTNQTSMYLCASSRGLAHTDTQYFGPGTRLTVL.

The V gene is TRBV7-9, the J gene TRBJ2-2; D ambiguous. V dropped 11 bases and J dropped 8 bases, with 9 bases sitting between them. Germline-derived CDR1 and CDR2 are SEHNR and FQNEAQ (reference sequence). There are 10 residues in the CDR3. For the CDR3, the DNA is TGTGCCTCCCTCCGGGGGGAGCTGTTTTTT. Translated, it gives CASLRGELFF.

This clone was counted only a few times. This chain connects TRBV6-1 to TRBJ2-7, with TRBD2 as a possible D gene (5 bases). The CDR3 length is 15 residues. Germline loops: CDR1 MNHNS, CDR2 SASEGT. Trimming took 3 bases from V and 1 from J, leaving 13 bases between them. In DNA form, the CDR3 reads TGTGCCAGCAGTGATCTGGCGGGCACGTCCTACGAGCAGTACTTC. It translates to CASSDLAGTSYEQYF.

The chain links TRBV28 to TRBJ1-2; the D gene is possibly TRBD1 (6 bases). Looked up from germline, CDR1 is MDHEN and CDR2 is SYDVKM. Trimming stripped 7 bases from V and 7 bases from J, with 13 bases between. The CDR3 runs to 12 residues. The CDR3 bases are TGTGCCAGCACTCCGAACAGGGCTGGCTACACCTTC. It codes for CASTPNRAGYTF.

This clone counts as medium-sized. The chain links TRBV4-3 to TRBJ2-2; no reliable D call. This CDR3 contains 16 residues. The germline V gene has CDR1 LGHNA and CDR2 YSLEER. Trimming cost V 0 bases and J 6 bases, with 14 bases left between them. The CDR3 DNA sequence: TGCGCCAGCAGCCAAGAGGTCATAATCGGAGCCGGGGAGCTGTTTTTT. Translating it yields CASSQEVIIGAGELFF.

This clone was observed a handful of times. The rearrangement joins TRBV19 to TRBJ2-1; TRBD2 agrees at 7 bases. With V trimmed by 4 bases and J by 3 bases, 6 bases remained unmatched. The CDR3 has 15 residues. Germline V gives CDR1 LNHDA, CDR2 SQIVND (reference sequence). The CDR3 DNA reads as TGTGCCAGTAGTAACTCAGCGGGGATCTACAATGAGCAGTTCTTC. It yields the protein CASSNSAGIYNEQFF.